What follows are 22 T cell receptor beta chains derived from one specimen sequenced in a study of T cells in tumors after PD-1 blockade. Some clones are missing from TCRdb's copy, which holds only in-frame ones; the method was immunoSEQ multiplex PCR. This sample has 5,000 to 6,500 clones; roughly four fifths occur once, and the top ten carry 40% to 60%. Here the sequenced sample was PBMCs, taken after anti-PD-1 therapy. These receptors came from a human donor with advanced basal cell or squamous cell carcinoma (not recorded which).

The chain has TRBV5-1 and TRBJ2-6; tentatively, D is TRBD2 (5 bases). The CDR3 length is 13 residues. Germline CDR1 SGHRS, CDR2 YFSETQ. V lost 7 bases and J 0 bases, leaving 5 bases between the germline ends. CDR3 DNA: TGCGCCAGCCGGGACTCTGGGGCCAACGTCCTGACTTTC. Amino acid sequence: CASRDSGANVLTF.

The chain recombines TRBV5-1 with TRBJ2-5, with a weak D call TRBD1 (5 bases). The CDR3 length is 14 residues. CDR1 SGHRS and CDR2 YFSETQ come from the germline V gene. Deletions cut 7 bases from V and 1 base from J, with 14 bases between. This CDR3 reads CASGKTGSQETQYF. CDR3 coding DNA: TGCGCCAGCGGAAAAACAGGCTCCCAAGAGACCCAGTACTTC.

The rearrangement joins TRBV7-6 to TRBJ1-4; the match to TRBD1 covers 10 bases. The CDR3 is made up of 16 amino acids. Germline-derived CDR1 and CDR2 are SGHVS and FNYEAQ. J lost 4 bases, V lost 5 bases, and 7 bases had no gene match. This CDR3 is CASSHRQGAYNEKLFF. CDR3 coding DNA: TGTGCCAGCAGCCACAGACAGGGGGCCTATAATGAAAAACTGTTTTTT.

The chain joins TRBV7-6 to TRBJ2-7, with D possibly TRBD1 on 6 matching bases. Between the trimmed V and J ends, which lost 5 bases and 4 bases, there was a span of 18 bases. The germline CDR1 and CDR2 sequences are SGHVS and FNYEAQ. This CDR3 is built from 15 residues. Written as DNA, the CDR3 is TGTGCCAGCAGCCTAGATAAACCAGGACAGTACGAGCAGTACTTC. It is translated as CASSLDKPGQYEQYF. Combining the CDR3 with reference TRBV7-6 and TRBJ2-7 gives the whole variable domain GAGVSQSPRYKVTKRGQDVALRCDPISGHVSLYWYRQALGQGPEFLTYFNYEAQQDKSGLPNDRFSAERPEGSISTLTIQRTEQRDSAMYRCASSLDKPGQYEQYFGPGTRLTVT.

This chain joins TRBV19 and TRBJ2-2; maybe TRBD1 (6 bases). Trimming left V 4 bases short and J 4 bases short, with 13 bases between. The CDR3 contains 15 residues. Per the germline V gene, CDR1 is LNHDA and CDR2 is SQIVND (reference sequence). DNA for the CDR3: TGTGCCAGTAGTAAACAGGGTTTTGGCACCGGGGAGCTGTTTTTT. Protein: CASSKQGFGTGELFF.

This sequence joins TRBV6-5 and TRBJ1-5; 7 nucleotides line up with TRBD1. The V segment lost 6 bases and the J segment 3 bases; nucleotides outside the gene matches: 5. This CDR3 has 14 residues. Germline lookup yields CDR1 MNHEY and CDR2 SVGAGI. CDR3 sequence (DNA): TGTGCCAGCAGGACCGGGACAGTCAATCAGCCCCAGCATTTT. Amino acids: CASRTGTVNQPQHF.

This clone was picked up a small number of times. This rearrangement joins TRBV4-2 to TRBJ1-5; a weak D match, TRBD1 (6 bases). The CDR3 has 13 amino acids. Germline CDR1 reads LGHNA; CDR2 reads YNFKEQ. V gave up 0 bases and J gave up 11 bases, with 11 bases separating them. The DNA for the CDR3 is TGTGCCAGCAGCCAAGAAACAGGGTTGGCCCAGCATTTT. Its protein is CASSQETGLAQHF.

This chain links TRBV7-2 with TRBJ1-4; 8 nucleotides agree with TRBD1. Looked up from germline, CDR1 is SGHTA and CDR2 is FQGNSA. The ends lost 3 bases at V and 4 bases at J; junction bases unmatched: 7. The CDR3 contains 16 residues. As DNA, the CDR3 is TGTGCCAGCAGCTTTTGGAGACAGGGGAGTAATGAAAAACTGTTTTTT. Translating it yields CASSFWRQGSNEKLFF.

This clone is a singleton in its sample. The V call is TRBV19, the J call TRBJ2-1; 9 bases line up with TRBD1. With V trimmed by 4 bases and J by 5 bases, 3 bases remained unmatched. The CDR3 has 14 residues. The V gene's germline CDR1 is LNHDA and CDR2 SQIVND (reference sequence). CDR3 DNA: TGTGCCAGTAGTAGGACAGGGGTAGACAATGAGCAGTTCTTC. Amino acids: CASSRTGVDNEQFF.

The rearrangement uses TRBV5-4 and TRBJ2-7; 10 bases are shared with TRBD2. In germline, CDR1 is SGHNT, CDR2 YYREEE (reference sequence). Trimming took 7 bases from V and 2 from J; bases not matched to a gene: 6. CDR3 length: 14 amino acids. The CDR3 nucleotides are TGTGCCAGCCAATGGACTAGCGGCCCCTACGAGCAGTACTTC. Residues: CASQWTSGPYEQYF.

The chain employs TRBV11-3 and TRBJ2-3, with 10 bases lining up with TRBD2. CDR3 length: 16 residues. Germline V CDR1 and CDR2: SGHNT, YENEEA. The junction had 8 bases not matched to a gene; V was cut back by 5 bases and J by 3 bases. The CDR3 sequence is CASSTRGSGGTDTQYF. The CDR3 region has the DNA TGTGCCAGCAGCACCCGGGGTAGCGGGGGGACAGATACGCAGTATTTT.

The J gene is TRBJ2-1, the V gene TRBV3-1 (or the pseudogene TRBV3-2); 13 nucleotides match TRBD2. Germline V gives CDR1 LGHDT, CDR2 YNNKEL (reference sequence). The CDR3 consists of 20 residues. The V and J ends lost 4 bases and 6 bases, in that order; junction bases with no gene match: 18. The DNA for the CDR3 is TGTGCCAGCAGCCCGTCTAGGACTAGCGGGGGCCCTCTCAAAAGCAATGAGCAGTTCTTC. Translation gives CASSPSRTSGGPLKSNEQFF.

This chain uses TRBV20-1 with TRBJ2-3; D gene uncertain. The V end was cut by 6 bases, the J end by 7 bases, with 11 bases between. Germline CDR1 reads DFQATT; CDR2 reads SNEGSKA (reference sequence). This CDR3 has 11 residues. CDR3 residues: CSARLAHTQYF. The CDR3 bases are TGCAGTGCCCGACTGGCGCATACGCAGTATTTT.

The chain combines TRBV4-3 with TRBJ2-3, with D maybe TRBD2 (5 bases). The CDR3 spans 14 residues. V dropped 6 bases and J dropped 3 bases, with 13 bases sitting between them. CDR1 is LGHNA and CDR2 is YSLEER in the germline V gene. The CDR3 loop reads CASSHSGGTDTQYF. DNA of the CDR3: TGCGCCAGCAGTCACTCCGGAGGTACAGATACGCAGTATTTT.

The rearrangement uses TRBV18 and TRBJ2-7; D is unclear. The CDR3 contains 15 residues. The germline V gene encodes CDR1 KGHSH and CDR2 LQKENI. Deletions cut 4 bases from V and 0 bases from J, with 13 bases between. The CDR3 loop reads CASSQHESNSYEQYF. The CDR3 DNA follows: TGTGCCAGCTCACAGCACGAGTCTAACTCCTACGAGCAGTACTTC.

The J gene is TRBJ2-5, the V gene TRBV2; 10 nucleotides line up with TRBD2. This CDR3 region has 17 residues. Germline-derived CDR1 and CDR2 are SNHLY and FYNNEI. The J segment lost 4 bases and the V segment lost 8 bases, leaving 16 bases of the junction unmatched. The CDR3, as DNA: TGTGCCAGCGCGACCATCCCCAAAGCGGGGGGGGGAGAGACCCAGTACTTC. This gives the protein CASATIPKAGGGETQYF.

This chain connects TRBV6-5 to TRBJ1-5; maybe TRBD1 (6 bases). The CDR3 spans 15 residues. Germline loops: CDR1 MNHEY, CDR2 SVGAGI. Trimming removed 6 bases at V and 4 bases at J, with 16 bases between. CDR3 DNA sequence: TGTGCCAGCAGGCCGAGCCTACAGGGTAATCAGCCCCAGCATTTT. Protein product: CASRPSLQGNQPQHF.

The chain joins TRBV2 to TRBJ1-4, with 9 bases fitting TRBD1. This CDR3 spans 15 amino acids. V was clipped by 5 bases and J by 8 bases; unmatched bases: 9. Germline V lookup: CDR1 SNHLY, CDR2 FYNNEI. CDR3 coding DNA: TGTGCCAGCAGTCAACCGGGACAGGGCGACGAAAAACTGTTTTTT. Translation: CASSQPGQGDEKLFF.

The chain is built from TRBV24-1 and TRBJ1-2; D possibly corresponds to TRBD1 (6 bases). Germline CDR1 and CDR2: KGHDR and SFDVKD. There are 16 residues in the CDR3. V dropped 4 bases and J dropped 2 bases, with 16 bases sitting between them. CDR3 in DNA: TGTGCCACCAGTGACCAGAAGACAGGCGAGAACTATGGCTACACCTTC. This gives the protein CATSDQKTGENYGYTF.

The gene calls are TRBV19 and TRBJ1-4; D is unresolved. Germline values: CDR1 LNHDA, CDR2 SQIVND (reference sequence). The V end lost 1 base, the J end lost 0 bases, and 24 bases lay between the germline ends. CDR3 length: 21 residues. The CDR3 coding sequence is TGTGCCAGTAGTATAGGGGGAAGGGATCCTGGACGGGCAGCAACTAATGAAAAACTGTTTTTT. Protein product: CASSIGGRDPGRAATNEKLFF.

The rearrangement links TRBV19 to TRBJ1-2; D is possibly TRBD1 (5 bases). Trimming removed 4 bases at V and 5 bases at J, with 14 bases between. The germline V gene has CDR1 LNHDA and CDR2 SQIVND (reference sequence). The CDR3 has 14 amino acids. The CDR3 nucleotides read TGTGCCAGTAGTACACGTCCCAGGGAGTATGGCTACACCTTC. Translated: CASSTRPREYGYTF.

This chain uses TRBV7-2 with TRBJ2-7; tentatively, D is TRBD1 or TRBD2 (6 bases each). The CDR3 loop spans 13 amino acids. V was pared by 8 bases and J by 0 bases, with 11 bases between. The germline V gene encodes CDR1 SGHTA and CDR2 FQGNSA. The CDR3 protein is CASERGPSYEQYF. CDR3 DNA: TGTGCCAGCGAACGGGGGCCCTCCTACGAGCAGTACTTC.